These T cell receptor beta chains were read from a single sample in a study of identical twins. One entry per CDR3 protein, called by TCRdb with MiXCR from the 5' RACE reads. The sample gives 500,000 or so distinct CDR3 sequences, roughly a fifth of which show up once; about 0.91% is in the top ten. This sample also appeared in a second study, on T cells expressing NK-cell markers.

Material: CD4+ T cells sorted from blood. Source of these receptors: a woman younger than 35 in good health. Each CDR3 is given with its conserved first and last residue. The D gene is left open where the match is weak. Clone size is given for some rows only: seen once, a few or many times, or a class if the clone is expanded.

V	J	D	size	CDR3	DNA
TRBV11-1	TRBJ2-2	TRBD2	few	CASSLELAGPLYTGELFF	TGTGCCAGCAGCTTAGAGCTAGCGGGACCCCTCTACACCGGGGAGCTGTTTTTT
TRBV20-1	TRBJ2-1	TRBD2	few	CSASGTRGSNEQFF	TGCAGTGCTAGTGGGACTAGAGGTTCCAATGAGCAGTTCTTC
TRBV2	TRBJ2-5	-	-	CASSIQGRETQYF	TGTGCCAGCAGTATTCAGGGGCGGGAGACCCAGTACTTC
TRBV6-2/TRBV6-3	TRBJ2-1	-	-	CASSLDPSYNEQFF	TGTGCCAGCAGTTTGGACCCCTCCTACAATGAGCAGTTCTTC
TRBV4-2	TRBJ1-6	-	-	CASSQDSHPNSPLHF	TGTGCCAGCAGCCAAGATAGCCATCCTAATTCACCCCTCCACTTT
TRBV5-1	TRBJ2-6	-	few	CASSRGANVLTF	TGCGCCAGCAGTCGTGGGGCCAACGTCCTGACTTTC
TRBV7-2	TRBJ2-7	-	-	CASSLAQGYPYEQYF	TGTGCCAGCAGCTTAGCGCAGGGTTATCCCTACGAGCAGTACTTC
TRBV13	TRBJ2-7	-	-	CASSSYGEGSSYEQYF	TGTGCCAGCAGCTCATACGGTGAGGGGTCCTCCTACGAGCAGTACTTC
TRBV20-1	TRBJ2-1	-	-	CSARDRRGYNEQFF	TGCAGTGCTAGAGATCGTAGGGGGTACAATGAGCAGTTCTTC
TRBV5-5	TRBJ2-7	-	-	CASTKGTLLTYEQYF	TGTGCCAGCACCAAAGGGACACTCCTAACCTACGAGCAGTACTTC
TRBV12-3/TRBV12-4	TRBJ1-1	TRBD1	many	CASSFRQGEAFF	TGTGCCAGCAGTTTCCGACAGGGTGAAGCTTTCTTT
TRBV12-3/TRBV12-4	TRBJ2-7	-	-	CASSSWEDPYEQYF	TGTGCCAGCAGTTCCTGGGAGGACCCCTACGAGCAGTACTTC
TRBV20-1	TRBJ2-3	-	-	CSVMEGGGTDTQYF	TGCAGTGTGATGGAGGGGGGGGGCACAGATACGCAGTATTTT
TRBV6-5	TRBJ1-6	-	-	CASSYQWGISNSPLHF	TGTGCCAGCAGTTATCAATGGGGCATTTCGAATTCACCCCTCCACTTT
TRBV5-5	TRBJ2-7	-	-	CASSLREGVEQYF	TGTGCCAGCAGCTTGAGGGAAGGGGTAGAGCAGTACTTC
TRBV7-9	TRBJ2-7	-	many	CASSLGQDYEQYF	TGTGCCAGCAGTTTAGGGCAGGACTACGAGCAGTACTTC
TRBV14	TRBJ1-1	-	few	CASSQMGRGGHTEAFF	TGTGCCAGCAGCCAGATGGGCCGGGGGGGCCACACTGAAGCTTTCTTT
TRBV20-1	TRBJ2-3	TRBD2	-	CSASYLRLAGTDTQYF	TGCAGTGCTAGTTATTTGAGACTAGCGGGTACAGATACGCAGTATTTT
TRBV20-1	TRBJ1-1	TRBD1	-	CSARNRGYTEAFF	TGCAGTGCTAGAAACAGGGGGTACACTGAAGCTTTCTTT
TRBV2	TRBJ2-1	-	few	CASTPQGGGEQFF	TGTGCCAGCACCCCGCAGGGTGGTGGTGAGCAGTTCTTC
TRBV10-2	TRBJ2-3	-	few	CASFKGDTQYF	TGCGCCAGCTTCAAAGGGGATACGCAGTATTTT
TRBV29-1	TRBJ2-2	TRBD2	few	CSGGTSGTTGELFF	TGCAGCGGTGGGACTAGCGGGACCACCGGGGAGCTGTTTTTT
TRBV24-1	TRBJ1-1	-	few	CATSDRDGREGFF	TGTGCCACCAGTGACCGGGACGGTCGGGAAGGTTTCTTT
TRBV11-2	TRBJ2-7	-	-	CASTPQPGYEQYF	TGTGCCAGCACCCCGCAGCCGGGCTACGAGCAGTACTTC
TRBV27	TRBJ1-1	-	-	CASSSDTFGGEAFF	TGTGCCAGCAGTTCGGACACCTTTGGGGGCGAAGCTTTCTTT
TRBV6-5	TRBJ2-7	-	-	CASSYSGVAHSYEQYF	TGTGCCAGCAGTTATTCAGGGGTGGCCCACTCCTACGAGCAGTACTTC
TRBV15	TRBJ1-5	-	-	CATSGQQNWASNQPQHF	TGTGCCACCAGCGGACAACAGAATTGGGCTAGCAATCAGCCCCAGCATTTT
TRBV15	TRBJ2-1	-	few	CATRSPERNYNEQFF	TGTGCCACCAGGAGCCCGGAGCGGAACTACAATGAGCAGTTCTTC
TRBV20-1	TRBJ2-1	-	few	CSARNYLAGSYNEQFF	TGCAGTGCTAGAAATTATTTGGCGGGGTCCTACAATGAGCAGTTCTTC
TRBV20-1	TRBJ2-2	TRBD2	-	CSARLAENTGELFF	TGCAGTGCTAGACTAGCGGAGAACACCGGGGAGCTGTTTTTT
TRBV2	TRBJ2-2	-	-	CASAGTQGGELFF	TGTGCCAGCGCGGGTACCCAGGGCGGGGAGCTGTTTTTT
TRBV4-1	TRBJ2-2	-	-	CASSQRTTNTGELFF	TGCGCCAGCAGCCAAAGGACTACGAACACCGGGGAGCTGTTTTTT
TRBV6-1	TRBJ2-3	TRBD2	few	CASSAAWTSGITDTQYF	TGTGCCAGCAGTGCGGCATGGACTAGCGGAATCACAGATACGCAGTATTTT
TRBV5-5	TRBJ2-7	-	few	CASSLWFKPNEQYF	TGTGCCAGCAGCTTGTGGTTCAAGCCCAACGAGCAGTACTTC
TRBV12-3/TRBV12-4	TRBJ1-5	-	many	CASSLGRGNQPQHF	TGTGCCAGCAGTTTGGGCAGGGGCAATCAGCCCCAGCATTTT
TRBV3-1	TRBJ2-7	-	-	CASSQGQGRSGQYF	TGTGCCAGCAGCCAAGGGCAGGGTCGGTCTGGGCAGTACTTC
TRBV6-5	TRBJ1-1	-	few	CASSYGGRNTEAFF	TGTGCCAGCAGTTACGGGGGGAGGAACACTGAAGCTTTCTTT
TRBV14	TRBJ2-1	-	few	CASSRYQGGAGLSYNEQFF	TGTGCCAGCAGCCGTTACCAGGGGGGGGCGGGACTCTCCTACAATGAGCAGTTCTTC
TRBV7-9	TRBJ1-6	-	-	CASSLDRGVSPLHF	TGTGCCAGCAGCTTAGACCGGGGGGTATCACCCCTCCACTTT
TRBV6-5	TRBJ2-5	-	-	CASSSPTRTGQTQYF	TGTGCCAGCAGTTCTCCGACTAGGACCGGCCAGACCCAGTACTTC
TRBV20-1	TRBJ1-1	-	few	CSARQKNTEAFF	TGCAGTGCAAGACAGAAGAACACTGAAGCTTTCTTT